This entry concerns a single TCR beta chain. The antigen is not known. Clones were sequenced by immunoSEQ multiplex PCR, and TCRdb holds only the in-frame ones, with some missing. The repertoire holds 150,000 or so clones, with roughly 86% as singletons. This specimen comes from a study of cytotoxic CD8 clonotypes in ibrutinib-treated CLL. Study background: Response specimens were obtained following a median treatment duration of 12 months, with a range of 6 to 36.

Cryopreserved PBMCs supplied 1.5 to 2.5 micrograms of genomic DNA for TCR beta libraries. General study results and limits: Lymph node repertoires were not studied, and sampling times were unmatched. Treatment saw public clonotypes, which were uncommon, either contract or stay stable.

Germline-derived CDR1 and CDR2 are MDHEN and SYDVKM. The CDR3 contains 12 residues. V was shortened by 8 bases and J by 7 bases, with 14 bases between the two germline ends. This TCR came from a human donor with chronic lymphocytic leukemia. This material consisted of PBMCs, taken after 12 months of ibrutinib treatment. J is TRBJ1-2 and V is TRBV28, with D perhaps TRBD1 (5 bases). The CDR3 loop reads CASSRVLTGYTF. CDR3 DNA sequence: TGTGCCAGCTCCAGGGTATTGACTGGCTACACCTTC.